This record covers a single T cell receptor beta chain. This sample is drawn from a study of OX40 agonist ivuxolimab in advanced cancers. The germline gives CDR1 LGHNA, CDR2 YSLEER. CDR3 length: 18 residues. The V and J ends lost 6 bases and 7 bases, in that order; junction bases with no gene match: 17. Some clones are missing from TCRdb's copy, which holds only in-frame ones; the method was immunoSEQ multiplex PCR. The sample yields about 48,000 clones, approximately 84% seen once. This clonotype originated in an adult with an advanced solid tumor such as melanoma, head and neck, liver or kidney cancer. This chain uses TRBV4-3 with TRBJ2-1; 11 positions match TRBD1. This specimen consisted of CD4+ or CD8+ T cells sorted from blood, obtained in a trial of the OX40 agonist ivuxolimab. This chain's CDR3 is CASSPTSPGTGGRNEQFF. CDR3 sequence (DNA): TGCGCCAGCAGTCCCACCTCACCCGGGACAGGGGGGCGGAATGAGCAGTTCTTC.